This is a list of T cell receptor beta chains from one sample in a study of blood T cell repertoires in COVID-19. Profiling relied on immunoSEQ multiplex PCR, and the TCRdb table lists in-frame clones only, not all of them. The table includes 380,000 or so clones, approximately 91% detected once. Specimen: PBMCs or T cells enriched from blood (not recorded which). The receptors here all came from a woman aged 40 to 50 with acute COVID-19. CDR3s leave out the opening cysteine and the closing phenylalanine or tryptophan. D genes are given only for firm matches. Part of the rows lack a size; the others show once, few, many or a class for expanded clones.

TRBJ1-1 NA NA TRBV29-1 SVVRDTEAF
TRBJ1-2 TRBD1 NA TRBV27 ASSLLRGLGYT
TRBJ1-2 NA NA TRBV5-1 ASSLSRGEDGYT
TRBJ1-1 NA once TRBV9 ASSVVPEGTEAF
TRBJ1-1 NA once TRBV7-8 ASSPRYGDTEAF
TRBJ2-7 TRBD1 once TRBV11-2 ASSRQDRVNEQY
TRBJ2-1 TRBD2 few TRBV7-8 ASSLVPSGVYNEQF
TRBJ2-1 TRBD2 NA TRBV10-1 ASSESGGGQNEQF
TRBJ1-1 NA once TRBV5-1 ASSLNSMNTEAF
TRBJ1-1 TRBD1 NA TRBV7-9 ASSRLRDRKMNTEAF
TRBJ2-3 TRBD1 NA TRBV9 ASSVVGGADTQY
TRBJ1-3 NA NA TRBV18 ASSPLTGRAHSGNTIY
TRBJ1-2 TRBD1 NA TRBV19 ASSIWDRLDYGYT
TRBJ2-3 TRBD1 NA TRBV5-4 ASSSRTGDTDTQY
TRBJ1-2 NA NA TRBV12-5 ASGYGTLGGYGYT
TRBJ1-1 TRBD1 NA TRBV12-5 ASGVNRGLRTEAF
TRBJ1-1 TRBD1 NA TRBV5-5 ASSLIPGTGFSEAF
TRBJ1-4 NA NA TRBV9 ASSVGHSNEKLF
TRBJ1-3 NA few TRBV20-1 SARFGNTIY
TRBJ2-7 NA NA TRBV2 ASSEWLRQGQY
TRBJ1-4 NA NA TRBV19 ASSRTTNEKLF
TRBJ2-7 NA NA TRBV18 ASSGGASYEQY
TRBJ1-4 TRBD1 NA TRBV5-6 ASSFTGGDEKLF
TRBJ1-4 NA NA TRBV2 ASRYQGTSNEKLF
TRBJ2-1 NA NA TRBV14 ASSQTGNEQF
TRBJ2-7 NA NA TRBV7-8 ASSFSPIDEGAYEQY
TRBJ2-2 NA NA TRBV5-1 ASSWSTSGTGELF
TRBJ1-2 NA NA TRBV7-2 ASSLGTDYGYT
TRBJ2-7 TRBD1 NA TRBV2 ASSVGQGAPYEQY
TRBJ1-5 NA NA TRBV19 ASSISDQPQH
TRBJ2-1 NA NA TRBV30 ASPDLAGEQF
TRBJ2-7 NA once TRBV5-1 ASSLGAGEQY
TRBJ2-1 TRBD2 NA TRBV7-9 ASSPRRLAGLSYNEQF
TRBJ1-2 NA once TRBV2 ASSETGNGYT
TRBJ2-1 NA NA TRBV27 ASSSTGRSGNEQF
TRBJ2-1 TRBD1 NA TRBV29-1 SVESPTGAWAEQF
TRBJ1-1 NA NA TRBV9 ASSGQMNTEAF
TRBJ2-7 TRBD1 NA TRBV25-1 ASSEGRGIDYEQY
TRBJ1-2 TRBD1 NA TRBV5-1 ASSREGQGIYGYT
TRBJ1-6 NA NA TRBV2 ASRLDIDNSPLH
TRBJ2-7 NA NA TRBV6-1 ASSELWDTQY
TRBJ1-4 TRBD1 NA TRBV7-8 ASSVDRVNEKLF
TRBJ1-1 NA NA TRBV7-9 ASSLAGGEEAF
TRBJ2-2 TRBD2 NA TRBV19 ASSISGSGGSHTGELF
TRBJ2-7 TRBD1 NA TRBV9 ASSLGQVNEQY
TRBJ2-7 NA NA TRBV2 ASSDRTDYEQY
TRBJ1-1 NA NA TRBV7-9 ASSPGRRGTEAF
TRBJ2-7 TRBD1 few TRBV14 ASSRDRGYEQY
TRBJ2-2 TRBD2 NA TRBV7-9 ASSQGTSGGTGELF
TRBJ1-1 NA NA TRBV5-1 ASSLWRGGSTEAF
TRBJ1-3 NA NA TRBV5-4 ASSLLNRESSGNTIY
TRBJ1-2 NA NA TRBV24-1 ATSDETGNYGYT
TRBJ1-1 TRBD1 NA TRBV27 ASSLLTGAEAF
TRBJ1-2 TRBD1 NA TRBV4-2 ASTTGTESYGYT
TRBJ2-1 TRBD2 NA TRBV12-5 ASGPGLAGYNEQF
TRBJ1-1 NA once TRBV19 ASTVNTEAF
TRBJ1-1 NA NA TRBV10-3 AISPTSGTEAF
TRBJ2-7 NA NA TRBV30 ASTGSSYEQY
TRBJ1-3 TRBD1 NA TRBV10-3 AIGNQGARGNTIY
TRBJ2-3 TRBD2 NA TRBV5-8 ASSLGLAGSTDTQY